The sequence of this TCR beta chain was determined in a study of blood T cell repertoires in COVID-19. Assay: immunoSEQ multiplex PCR; the TCRdb copy retains only in-frame clones and omits some. The sample includes about 21,000 clones, roughly 84% seen only once; the top ten take 3.2%. Trimming cost V 6 bases and J 2 bases; bases outside gene matches: 6. The CDR3 runs to 14 residues. CDR1 is KGHSH, CDR2 LQKENI, per germline. The chain recombines TRBV18 with TRBJ2-7, with 8 bases identical to TRBD2. The material sequenced was peripheral blood. This receptor was obtained from a man in his forties or fifties with acute or convalescent COVID-19. The CDR3 spells CASSREGGTYEQYF. CDR3 sequence (DNA): TGTGCCAGCTCTCGGGAGGGGGGAACCTACGAGCAGTACTTC.